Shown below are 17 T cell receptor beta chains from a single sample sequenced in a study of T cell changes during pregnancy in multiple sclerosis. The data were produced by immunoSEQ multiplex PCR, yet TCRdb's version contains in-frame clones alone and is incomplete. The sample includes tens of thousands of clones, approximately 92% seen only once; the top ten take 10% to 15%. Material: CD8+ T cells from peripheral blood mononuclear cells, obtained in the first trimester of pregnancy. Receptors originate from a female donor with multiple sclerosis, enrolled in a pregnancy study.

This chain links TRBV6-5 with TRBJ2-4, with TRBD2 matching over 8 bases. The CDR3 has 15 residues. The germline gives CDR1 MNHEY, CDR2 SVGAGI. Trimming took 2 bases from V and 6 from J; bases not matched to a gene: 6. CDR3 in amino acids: CASSYGGGSGNIQYF. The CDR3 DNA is TGTGCCAGCAGTTACGGCGGGGGGAGCGGAAACATTCAGTACTTC.

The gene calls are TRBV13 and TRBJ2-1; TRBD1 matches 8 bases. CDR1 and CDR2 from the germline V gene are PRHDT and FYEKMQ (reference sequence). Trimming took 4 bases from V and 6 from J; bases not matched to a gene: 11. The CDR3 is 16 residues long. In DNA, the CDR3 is TGTGCCAGCAGCTCCTCCGGGACAGGAGGGTCCAATGAGCAGTTCTTC. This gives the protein CASSSSGTGGSNEQFF.

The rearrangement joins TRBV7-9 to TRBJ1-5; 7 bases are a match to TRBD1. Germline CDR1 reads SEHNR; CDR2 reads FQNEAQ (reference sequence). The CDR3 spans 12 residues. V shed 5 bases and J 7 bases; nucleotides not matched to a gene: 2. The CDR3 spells CASSLGGQPQHF. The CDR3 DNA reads TGTGCCAGCAGCCTAGGGGGCCAGCCCCAGCATTTT.

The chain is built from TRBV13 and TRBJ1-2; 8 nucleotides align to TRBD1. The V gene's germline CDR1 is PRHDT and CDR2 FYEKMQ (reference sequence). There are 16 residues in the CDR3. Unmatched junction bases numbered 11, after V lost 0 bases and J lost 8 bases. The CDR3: CASSLGLGQDKVGYTF. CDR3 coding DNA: TGTGCCAGCAGCTTAGGCCTGGGACAGGACAAGGTGGGCTACACCTTC.

The CDR3 sequence: CASRPTSFGEDTQYF. As DNA, the CDR3 is TGTGCCAGCAGACCGACTAGTTTTGGGGAGGATACGCAGTATTTT. The V and J genes are TRBV6-1 and TRBJ2-3; a possible D gene is TRBD2 (6 bases). V dropped 6 bases and J dropped 6 bases, with 19 bases sitting between them. CDR1 MNHNS and CDR2 SASEGT come from the germline V gene. There are 15 residues in the CDR3.

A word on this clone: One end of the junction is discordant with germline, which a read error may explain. CDR3 residues: CASSLSAGGDNEQFF. DNA for the CDR3: TGTGCTAGCAGCTTGTCGGCGGGGGGAGACAATGAGCAGTTCTTC. The chain employs TRBV7-7 and TRBJ2-1; 8 bases agree with TRBD2. CDR1 and CDR2 (germline): SSHAT, FNYEAQ (reference sequence). The CDR3 runs 15 residues.

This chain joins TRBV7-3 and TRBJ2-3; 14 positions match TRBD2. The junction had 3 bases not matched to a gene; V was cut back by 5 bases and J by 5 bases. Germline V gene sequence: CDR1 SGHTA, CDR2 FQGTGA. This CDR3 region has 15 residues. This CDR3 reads CASSRLAGGQDTQYF. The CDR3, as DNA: TGTGCCAGCAGCCGACTAGCGGGGGGGCAAGATACGCAGTATTTT.

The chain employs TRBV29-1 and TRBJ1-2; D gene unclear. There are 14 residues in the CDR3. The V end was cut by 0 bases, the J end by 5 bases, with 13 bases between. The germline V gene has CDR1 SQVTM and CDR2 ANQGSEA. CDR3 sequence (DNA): TGCAGCGTTGAAGATTTCGGGATCGGGTATGGCTACACCTTC. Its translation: CSVEDFGIGYGYTF.

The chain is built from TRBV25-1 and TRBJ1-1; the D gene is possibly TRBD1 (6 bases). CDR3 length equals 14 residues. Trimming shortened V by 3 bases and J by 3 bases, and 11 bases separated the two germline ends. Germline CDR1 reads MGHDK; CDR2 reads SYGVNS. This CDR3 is CASSELGAYTEAFF. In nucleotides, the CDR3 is TGTGCCAGCAGTGAGTTGGGGGCGTACACTGAAGCTTTCTTT.

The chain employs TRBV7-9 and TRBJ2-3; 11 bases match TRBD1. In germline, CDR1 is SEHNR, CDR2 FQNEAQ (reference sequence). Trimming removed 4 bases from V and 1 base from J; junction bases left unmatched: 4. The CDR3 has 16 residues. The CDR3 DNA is TGTGCCAGCAGCTCCGGGACAGGGGGAGGCACAGATACGCAGTATTTT. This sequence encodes CASSSGTGGGTDTQYF.

The CDR3 DNA reads TGTGCCAGCAGTGAAGACAGTGGCTCCTACAATGAGCAGTTCTTC. Translated: CASSEDSGSYNEQFF. V gene TRBV6-1 combines with J gene TRBJ2-1; no reliable D call. The germline CDR1 and CDR2 sequences are MNHNS and SASEGT. CDR3 length equals 15 residues. The V end lost 1 base, the J end lost 0 bases, and 7 bases lay between the germline ends.

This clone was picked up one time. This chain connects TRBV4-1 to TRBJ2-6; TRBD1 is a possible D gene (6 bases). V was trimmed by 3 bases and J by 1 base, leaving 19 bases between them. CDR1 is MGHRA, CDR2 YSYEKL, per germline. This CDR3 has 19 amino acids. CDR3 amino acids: CASSHDGARGESGANVLTF. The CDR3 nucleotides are TGCGCCAGCAGCCACGACGGGGCCAGGGGAGAGTCTGGGGCCAACGTCCTGACTTTC.

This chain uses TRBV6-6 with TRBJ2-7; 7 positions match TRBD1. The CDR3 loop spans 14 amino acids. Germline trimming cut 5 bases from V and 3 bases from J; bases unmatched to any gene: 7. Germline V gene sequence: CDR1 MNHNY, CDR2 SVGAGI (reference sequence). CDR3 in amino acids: CASSHIRDSYEQYF. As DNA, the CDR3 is TGTGCCAGCAGTCACATCCGGGACAGCTACGAGCAGTACTTC.

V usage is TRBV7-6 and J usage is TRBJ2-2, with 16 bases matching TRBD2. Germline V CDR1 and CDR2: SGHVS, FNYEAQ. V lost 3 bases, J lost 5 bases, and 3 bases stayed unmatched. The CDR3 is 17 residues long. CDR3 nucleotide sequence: TGTGCCAGCAGCTTGGGACTAGCGGGGGGGGAAACCGGGGAGCTGTTTTTT. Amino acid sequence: CASSLGLAGGETGELFF.

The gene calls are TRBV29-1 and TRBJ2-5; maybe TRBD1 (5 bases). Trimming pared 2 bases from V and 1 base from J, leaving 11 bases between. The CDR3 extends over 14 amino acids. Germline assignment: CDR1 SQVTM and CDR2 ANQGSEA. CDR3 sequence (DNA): TGCAGCGTTGAACAGGGTATAAGCCAAGAGACCCAGTACTTC. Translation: CSVEQGISQETQYF.

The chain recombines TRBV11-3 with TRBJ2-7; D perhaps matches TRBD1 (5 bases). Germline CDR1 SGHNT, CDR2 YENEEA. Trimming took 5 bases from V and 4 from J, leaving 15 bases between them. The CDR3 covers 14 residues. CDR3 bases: TGTGCCAGCAGCGACAGTCGAAGGGGTTACGAGCAGTACTTC. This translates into CASSDSRRGYEQYF.

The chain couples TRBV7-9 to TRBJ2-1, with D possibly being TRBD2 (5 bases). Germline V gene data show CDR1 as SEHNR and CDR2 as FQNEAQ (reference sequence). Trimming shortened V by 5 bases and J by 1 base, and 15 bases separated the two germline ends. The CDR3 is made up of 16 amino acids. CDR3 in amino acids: CASSPDSHLSYNEQFF. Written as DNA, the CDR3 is TGTGCCAGCAGCCCGGACTCACACCTTTCCTACAATGAGCAGTTCTTC.